The clone carrying this T cell receptor beta chain was picked up one time. The data were obtained in a study of blood T cell repertoires in COVID-19. The table came from immunoSEQ multiplex PCR; TCRdb's copy has only in-frame clones and leaves some out. The sample holds approximately 140,000 clones, around four fifths seen once. Trimming removed 1 base from V and 4 bases from J; junction bases left unmatched: 8. The CDR3 has 16 residues. Germline V lookup: CDR1 MNHNS, CDR2 SASEGT. The gene calls are TRBV6-1 and TRBJ2-3; TRBD2 matches at 7 bases. The sequencing input was peripheral blood. The receptor comes from a human donor in a cohort sampled during active COVID-19. Here the CDR3 reads CASSEEVGGRSDTQYF. In DNA, the CDR3 is TGTGCCAGCAGTGAAGAGGTGGGGGGGAGGTCAGATACGCAGTATTTT.